The T cell receptor beta chain under discussion was sequenced for a study of type 1 and type 2 diabetes patients. The overall study: Magnetic bead positive selection isolated CD4+ or CD8+ T cells from PBMCs.

Germline loops: CDR1 DFQATT, CDR2 SNEGSKA (reference sequence). This CDR3 contains 14 residues. V lost 3 bases to trimming and J lost 4 bases; unmatched junction nucleotides: 4. Other autoimmune diseases and infections within the past four weeks excluded donors. Each participant gave around 9.6 milliliters of peripheral blood. PCR was run on genomic DNA. Amplification of the beta chain CDR3 used 30 forward and 13 reverse multiplex primers. TCRdb ran MiXCR on the multiplex PCR reads and lists one entry per CDR3 protein. This table has more than 250,000 distinct CDR3 sequences, 45% to 60% appearing once.

The receptor's source is a man aged 18 to 29 with type 2 diabetes. V is TRBV20-1 and J is TRBJ2-2; 8 bases line up with TRBD1. The specimen sequenced was peripheral blood mononuclear cells (PBMCs). CDR3 sequence: CSARTGVLTGELFF. The CDR3 bases are TGCAGTGCTAGGACAGGGGTCCTCACCGGGGAGCTGTTTTTT.